The entry below gives a single T cell receptor beta chain sequence along with its context. Its cognate antigen is unknown. The data are from a study of metastatic and nonmetastatic thyroid tumors. For the study at large: Repertoires from malignant and benign thyroid patients were compared across blood and tumor or nodule tissue. Regarding the study as a whole: Versus benign nodules, malignant thyroid tumors reportedly had significantly higher TCR beta diversity, in blood and tumor.

In the original analysis: Across clinicopathological groups, CDR3 differences served as the basis for building a distant-metastasis classifier for papillary thyroid cancer. TCRdb re-clonotyped the PCR reads through MiXCR. TCRdb, not the authors, supplied the V and J calls. The sample holds 6,500 to 8,000 clones; roughly 30% are singletons and the top ten take under 25%. The V end was cut by 4 bases, the J end by 3 bases, with 12 bases between. The CDR3 spans 13 residues. CDR1 is GTSNPN and CDR2 is SVGIG in the germline V gene (reference sequence). Not a single patient had been given any form of treatment at any point before undergoing thyroid surgery.

The sequencing input was tumor tissue. The rearrangement links TRBV30 to TRBJ1-2; D unresolved. The sequence was collected from a female donor with papillary thyroid cancer or a benign thyroid nodule (not recorded which). Some clones in this sample may be carry-over from other donors' samples. CDR3 loop: CAWNGLGDYGYTF. The CDR3 coding sequence is TGTGCCTGGAACGGGCTGGGAGACTATGGCTACACCTTC.